This T cell receptor (beta chain) was recovered during a study of control samples from healthy donors and cancer patients. Measured with immunoSEQ multiplex PCR; TCRdb has only the in-frame clones, and not every one. Counted here are some 100,000 clones, 85% to 90% occurring once; the ten biggest clones make up around 1.3%. This clone was counted between two and nine times. Trimming shortened V by 1 base and J by 4 bases, and 14 bases separated the two germline ends. Germline V gene data show CDR1 as SGHTA and CDR2 as FQGNSA. The CDR3 spans 15 residues. This TCR was sampled from a woman aged 45-65 years in good health. The sample comprised blood. This chain connects TRBV7-2 to TRBJ2-7; tentatively, D is TRBD1 (5 bases). The CDR3 coding sequence is TGTGCCAGCAGCTTAGATTCCGGTGCAGGGTACGAGCAGTACTTC. It is translated as CASSLDSGAGYEQYF.